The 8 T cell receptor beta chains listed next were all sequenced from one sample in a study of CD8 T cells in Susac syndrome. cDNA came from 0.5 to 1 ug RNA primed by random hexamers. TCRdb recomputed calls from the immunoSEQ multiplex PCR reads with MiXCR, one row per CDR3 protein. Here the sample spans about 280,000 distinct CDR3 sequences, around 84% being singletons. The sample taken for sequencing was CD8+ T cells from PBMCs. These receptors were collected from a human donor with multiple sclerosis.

DNA of the CDR3: TGTGCCAGCAGTTTCTATCGGTCGGGGGACGGCGTCTACGAGCAGTACTTC. Its protein product is CASSFYRSGDGVYEQYF. The J gene is TRBJ2-7, the V gene TRBV28, with D perhaps matching TRBD2 (6 bases). CDR1 is MDHEN, CDR2 SYDVKM, per germline. Trimming took off 3 bases at V and 3 bases at J, with 21 bases between the two ends. The CDR3 has 17 residues.

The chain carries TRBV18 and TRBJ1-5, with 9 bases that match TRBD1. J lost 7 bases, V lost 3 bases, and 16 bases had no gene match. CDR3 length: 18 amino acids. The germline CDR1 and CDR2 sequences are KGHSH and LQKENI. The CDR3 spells CASSPPSGTGFEWQPQHF. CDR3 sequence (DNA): TGTGCCAGCTCACCCCCGTCCGGGACAGGGTTTGAGTGGCAGCCCCAGCATTTT.

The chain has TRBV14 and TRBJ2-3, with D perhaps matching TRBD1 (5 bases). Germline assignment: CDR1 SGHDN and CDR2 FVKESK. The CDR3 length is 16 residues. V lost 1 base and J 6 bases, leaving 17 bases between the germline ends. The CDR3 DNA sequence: TGTGCCAGCAGCCAAGGAAAGGGGCCCAGGGTGGATACGCAGTATTTT. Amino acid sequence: CASSQGKGPRVDTQYF.

CDR3 in DNA: TGTGCCAGCAGCTTAGGTAGCGGGAGAGGATCCTACGAGCAGTACTTC. This gives the protein CASSLGSGRGSYEQYF. The J gene is TRBJ2-7, the V gene TRBV7-6; 9 nucleotides line up with TRBD2. Trimming at V came to 1 base and at J to 1 base, leaving 5 bases not matched to a gene. The CDR3 consists of 16 residues. Per germline, CDR1 SGHVS and CDR2 FNYEAQ.

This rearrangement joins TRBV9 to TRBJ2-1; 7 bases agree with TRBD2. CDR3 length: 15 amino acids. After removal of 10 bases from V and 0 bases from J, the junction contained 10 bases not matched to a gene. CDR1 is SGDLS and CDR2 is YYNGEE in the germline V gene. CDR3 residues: CASTGGQSSYNEQFF. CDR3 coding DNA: TGTGCCTCGACGGGGGGTCAAAGCTCCTACAATGAGCAGTTCTTC.

CDR3 sequence (DNA): TGTGCCATCTGGGGGACAGTGATCGCGGAGGACACTGAAGCTTTCTTT. Translated: CAIWGTVIAEDTEAFF. This rearrangement joins TRBV10-3 to TRBJ1-1, with 7 positions matching TRBD1. Germline trimming cut 8 bases from V and 3 bases from J; bases unmatched to any gene: 15. In germline, CDR1 is ENHRY, CDR2 SYGVKD. The CDR3 loop spans 16 amino acids.

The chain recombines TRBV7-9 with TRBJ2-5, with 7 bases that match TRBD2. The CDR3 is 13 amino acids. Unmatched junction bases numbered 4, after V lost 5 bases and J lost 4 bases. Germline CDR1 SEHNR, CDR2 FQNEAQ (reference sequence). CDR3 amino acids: CASSPAGRETQYF. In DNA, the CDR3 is TGTGCCAGCAGCCCAGCGGGGCGAGAGACCCAGTACTTC.

The CDR3 sequence: CASSLESLQETQYF. CDR3 DNA: TGTGCCAGCAGCTTAGAGTCTCTCCAAGAGACCCAGTACTTC. The J gene is TRBJ2-5, the V gene TRBV13; D gene ambiguous. Germline V gene sequence: CDR1 PRHDT, CDR2 FYEKMQ (reference sequence). The CDR3 covers 14 residues. Trimming took off 1 base at V and 1 base at J, with 7 bases between the two ends. Looking up the rest from reference TRBV13 and TRBJ2-5 gives the full variable domain: AAGVIQSPRHLIKEKRETATLKCYPIPRHDTVYWYQQGPGQDPQFLISFYEKMQSDKGSIPDRFSAQQFSDYHSELNMSSLELGDSALYFCASSLESLQETQYFGPGTRLLVL.